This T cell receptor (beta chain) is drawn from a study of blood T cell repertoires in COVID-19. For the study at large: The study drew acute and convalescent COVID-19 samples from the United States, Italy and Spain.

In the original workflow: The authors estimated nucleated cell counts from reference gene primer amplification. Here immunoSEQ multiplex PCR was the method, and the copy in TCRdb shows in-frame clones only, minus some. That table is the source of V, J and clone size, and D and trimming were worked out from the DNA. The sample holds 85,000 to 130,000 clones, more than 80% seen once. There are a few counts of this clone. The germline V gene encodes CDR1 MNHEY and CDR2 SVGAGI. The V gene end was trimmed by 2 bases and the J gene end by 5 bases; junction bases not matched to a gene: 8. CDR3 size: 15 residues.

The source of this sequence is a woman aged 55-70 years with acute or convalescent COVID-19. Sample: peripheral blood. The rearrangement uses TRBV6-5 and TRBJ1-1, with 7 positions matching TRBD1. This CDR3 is CASSYILSGGTEAFF. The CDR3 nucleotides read TGTGCCAGCAGTTACATTTTGTCAGGGGGGACTGAAGCTTTCTTT.